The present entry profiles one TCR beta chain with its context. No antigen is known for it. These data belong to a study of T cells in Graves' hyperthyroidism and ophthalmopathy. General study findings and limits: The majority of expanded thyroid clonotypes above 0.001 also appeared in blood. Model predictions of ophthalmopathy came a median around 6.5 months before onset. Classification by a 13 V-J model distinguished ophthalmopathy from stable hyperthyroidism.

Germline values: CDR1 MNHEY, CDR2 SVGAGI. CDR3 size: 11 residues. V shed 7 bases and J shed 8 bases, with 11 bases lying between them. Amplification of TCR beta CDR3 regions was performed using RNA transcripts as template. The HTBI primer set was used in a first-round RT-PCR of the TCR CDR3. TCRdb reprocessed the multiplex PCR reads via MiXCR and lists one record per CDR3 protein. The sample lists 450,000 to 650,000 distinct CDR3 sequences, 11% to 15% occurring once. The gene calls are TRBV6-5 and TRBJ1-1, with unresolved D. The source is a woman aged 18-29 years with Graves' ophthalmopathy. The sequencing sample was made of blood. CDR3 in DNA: TGTGCCAGCATATCGAGGGAGGAAGCTTTCTTT. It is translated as CASISREEAFF.